The T cell receptor beta chain under discussion was sequenced for a study of cytomegalovirus exposure and HLA in healthy donors. Broader study findings: What TCR beta sequences reportedly achieved was accurate prediction of HLA-A and HLA-B alleles in most subjects.

Comments on this clone: What it binds is unknown.

PCR was performed using 60 Vbeta and 13 Jbeta primers. The repertoire was sequenced with immunoSEQ multiplex PCR; TCRdb's copy has only in-frame clones and lacks some. The profile shows around 170,000 clones, 70% to 80% of them singletons. Germline values: CDR1 SGHTA, CDR2 FQGNSA. V was pared by 5 bases and J by 3 bases, with 16 bases between. The CDR3 consists of 16 residues. The chain carries TRBV7-2 and TRBJ2-2; possible D gene TRBD2, 6 bases. Sequencing was done on a sample of PBMCs. The sequence was obtained from a young man in good health and CMV-seronegative. This chain's CDR3 is CASSLPLGGYTGELFF. CDR3 nucleotide sequence: TGTGCCAGCAGCCTCCCTTTGGGGGGATACACCGGGGAGCTGTTTTTT. Full variable domain (outside the CDR3, taken from reference TRBV7-2 and TRBJ2-2): GAGVSQSPSNKVTEKGKDVELRCDPISGHTALYWYRQSLGQGLEFLIYFQGNSAPDKSGLPSDRFSAERTGGSVSTLTIQRTQQEDSAVYLCASSLPLGGYTGELFFGEGSRLTVL.